This TCR beta chain was observed in a study of T-cell memory formation after mild COVID-19. General study points: Clones that contracted clustered mainly in CM and EM if CD4+ and in EMRA if CD8+. Proof of SARS-CoV-2 specificity was absent for the second-wave clones that crested on day 37.

In this sample, this clonotype turned up a few times. Its antigen is not known. Using its own MiXCR run on the 5' RACE reads, TCRdb lists one record per CDR3 protein. The table shows about 340,000 distinct CDR3 sequences, with less than 25% occurring only once. The CDR3 has 14 amino acids. V was trimmed by 7 bases and J by 4 bases, leaving 14 bases between them. Germline CDR1 reads MGHRA; CDR2 reads YSYEKL. The receptor was derived from a man aged 18 to 35 who had mild COVID-19 (a few samples of this study predate the infection). Cell type and time point are not known. Sequencing was carried out using PBMCs or a T cell subset sorted from them (not recorded which). The chain carries TRBV4-1 and TRBJ2-1, with D perhaps TRBD2 (6 bases). This CDR3 reads CASTSVGSYNEQFF. CDR3 DNA: TGCGCCAGCACCTCAGTCGGGAGTTACAATGAGCAGTTCTTC.